Listed here is a single TCR beta chain. The data originate from a study of blood T cell repertoires in COVID-19. About the study: Material from acute and convalescent COVID-19 was sourced from the United States, Italy and Spain. T cells, B-cell-depleted T cells, or PBMCs supplied cDNA or gDNA.

The CDR3 length is 15 residues. Germline values: CDR1 KGHSH, CDR2 LQKENI. With 4 bases removed from V and 5 bases from J, the gap between germline ends came to 17 bases. Original methodology: It was from reference gene primer amplification that nucleated cell counts were estimated. The method was immunoSEQ multiplex PCR; TCRdb's version includes in-frame clones alone and lacks a portion of them. V and J calls and clone size are those listed in that table; D and trimming were worked out from the DNA. This table holds more than 95,000 clones, roughly 80% found once. The receptor was isolated from an elderly woman with active or convalescent COVID-19. Source material: peripheral blood. The rearrangement uses TRBV18 and TRBJ1-1, with TRBD1 as a possible D gene (5 bases). For the CDR3, the DNA is TGTGCCAGCTCACGCACTCAGGGAGGAGAAACTGAAGCTTTCTTT. Its translation is CASSRTQGGETEAFF.